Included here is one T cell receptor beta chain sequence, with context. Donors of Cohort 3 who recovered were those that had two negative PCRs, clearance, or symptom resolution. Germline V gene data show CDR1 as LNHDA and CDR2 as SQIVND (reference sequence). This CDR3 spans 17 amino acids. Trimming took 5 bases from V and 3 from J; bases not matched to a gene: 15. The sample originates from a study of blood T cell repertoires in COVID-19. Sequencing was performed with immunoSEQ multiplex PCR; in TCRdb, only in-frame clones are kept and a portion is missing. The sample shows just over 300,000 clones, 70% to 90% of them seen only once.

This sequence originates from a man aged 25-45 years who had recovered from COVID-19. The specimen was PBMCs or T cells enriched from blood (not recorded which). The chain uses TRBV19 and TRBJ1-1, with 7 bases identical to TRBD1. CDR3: CASSRDRDPVSDTEAFF. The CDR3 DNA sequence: TGTGCCAGTAGTCGCGACAGGGACCCCGTTTCGGACACTGAAGCTTTCTTT.